The 22 T cell receptor beta chains below come from one sample, sequenced in a study of blood T cells in healthy people across ages. For the second PCR, which ran for roughly 6 to 11 cycles, a sample-barcoded 5' primer and a J-beta primer mix were used. TCRdb independently ran MiXCR on the 5' RACE reads; one entry per CDR3 protein. The table shows over 750,000 distinct CDR3 sequences, with approximately 25% occurring only once. These data are also associated with another study on T cells of mothers and their children.

The specimen sequenced was blood. The receptors here all came from a boy aged 10-17 years in good health.

The chain has TRBV7-9 and TRBJ2-4, with D possibly matching TRBD1 (5 bases). Trimming took off 3 bases at V and 0 bases at J, with 6 bases between the two ends. The length of the CDR3 is 14 residues. Germline lookup yields CDR1 SEHNR and CDR2 FQNEAQ (reference sequence). The CDR3 bases are TGTGCCAGCAGCTTCGACAGAGCCAAAAACATTCAGTACTTC. Translated, it gives CASSFDRAKNIQYF.

The chain links TRBV7-2 to TRBJ1-4; 7 bases line up with TRBD1. The germline V gene encodes CDR1 SGHTA and CDR2 FQGNSA. The CDR3 runs 15 residues. Trimming at V came to 3 bases and at J to 8 bases, leaving 9 bases not matched to a gene. CDR3 bases: TGTGCCAGCAGCTTCCAGGGGGAGGGCCAGGAAAAACTGTTTTTT. Its translation is CASSFQGEGQEKLFF.

V gene TRBV12-3 or TRBV12-4 combines with J gene TRBJ2-4; 14 bases agree with TRBD2. This CDR3 is built from 24 residues. Losses at the gene ends were 4 bases for V and 0 bases for J; bases not matched to a gene: 23. Here the CDR3 reads CASSSNDRLAGGTRSSLAKNIQYF. The DNA for the CDR3 is TGTGCCAGCAGTTCAAACGACCGACTAGCGGGAGGGACTAGGTCCTCCCTAGCCAAAAACATTCAGTACTTC.

The chain joins TRBV4-1 to TRBJ2-3, with D uncertain. Germline CDR1 and CDR2: MGHRA and YSYEKL. Trimming cost V 4 bases and J 6 bases, with 14 bases left between them. The CDR3 totals 14 residues. The CDR3 DNA reads as TGCGCCAGCAGCCCCTATCAAGATAGGGATACGCAGTATTTT. Protein sequence: CASSPYQDRDTQYF.

The chain uses TRBV10-3 and TRBJ2-7, with 7 bases identical to TRBD1. Germline lookup yields CDR1 ENHRY and CDR2 SYGVKD. CDR3 length equals 13 residues. V dropped 10 bases and J dropped 0; count of bases not matched to a gene: 6. The CDR3: CATFGTDSYEQYF. CDR3 DNA: TGTGCCACCTTTGGGACAGACTCCTACGAGCAGTACTTC.

The chain employs TRBV6-5 and TRBJ1-1; D is uncertain. V dropped 2 bases and J dropped 4 bases, with 8 bases sitting between them. Germline assignment: CDR1 MNHEY and CDR2 SVGAGI. This CDR3 is 13 amino acids long. The CDR3 sequence: CASSYLSGTEAFF. CDR3 nucleotide sequence: TGTGCCAGCAGTTACCTTTCGGGCACTGAAGCTTTCTTT.

This clonotype was seen a few times. This rearrangement joins TRBV20-1 to TRBJ2-7; D is unclear. V dropped 3 bases and J dropped 0 bases, with 6 bases sitting between them. This CDR3 has 12 residues. Germline V CDR1 and CDR2: DFQATT, SNEGSKA (reference sequence). CDR3 amino acids: CSARRSSYEQYF. In DNA form, the CDR3 reads TGCAGTGCTAGGCGGAGCTCCTACGAGCAGTACTTC.

This clonotype has a handful of counts. V is TRBV9 and J is TRBJ1-1, with a weak D call TRBD1 (5 bases). The CDR3 covers 15 residues. The ends were cut back, 0 bases at V and 4 bases at J, with 13 bases in the middle. Germline loops: CDR1 SGDLS, CDR2 YYNGEE. This chain's CDR3 is CASSVGGTVTTEAFF. CDR3 sequence (DNA): TGTGCCAGCAGCGTAGGTGGGACTGTGACCACTGAAGCTTTCTTT.

Only a few counts were recorded for this clonotype. CDR3 residues: CSAGLGQINSPLHF. DNA for the CDR3: TGCAGTGCTGGGCTGGGACAGATTAATTCACCCCTCCACTTT. The rearrangement links TRBV20-1 to TRBJ1-6; 7 bases fit TRBD1. CDR1 is DFQATT and CDR2 is SNEGSKA in the germline V gene (reference sequence). This CDR3 is built from 14 residues. The ends lost 5 bases at V and 6 bases at J; junction bases unmatched: 7.

This clonotype was detected only a few times. This chain uses TRBV6-1 with TRBJ2-7; a weak D match, TRBD2 (5 bases). Trimming pared 4 bases from V and 0 bases from J, leaving 13 bases between. The CDR3 loop spans 15 amino acids. In germline, CDR1 is MNHNS, CDR2 SASEGT. CDR3 DNA: TGTGCCAGCAGTGTACCTAGCTCCAGCTCCTACGAGCAGTACTTC. This translates into CASSVPSSSSYEQYF.

This rearrangement joins TRBV20-1 to TRBJ2-5; maybe TRBD2 (5 bases). The J call may be mistaken, given a closer DNA end match to TRBJ2-1. Germline CDR1 is DFQATT and CDR2 is SNEGSKA (reference sequence). This CDR3 contains 11 residues. CDR3 sequence (DNA): TGCAGTGCGGAGGTAGGAAATGAGCAGTTCTTC. Translating it yields CSAEVGNEQFF.

This clonotype turned up a few times. The V gene is TRBV6-1, the J gene TRBJ2-1, with D perhaps TRBD1 or TRBD2 (5 bases each). The CDR3 runs 16 residues. Germline V CDR1 and CDR2: MNHNS, SASEGT. V was trimmed by 4 bases and J by 5 bases, leaving 18 bases between them. In DNA, the CDR3 is TGTGCCAGCAGTGCCCCGGCCGGGGCCAGGGACAATGAGCAGTTCTTC. Its translation is CASSAPAGARDNEQFF.

The chain couples TRBV15 to TRBJ2-1, with D perhaps matching TRBD1 or TRBD2 (5 bases each). The J call may be mistaken, given a closer DNA end match to TRBJ2-7. The CDR3 has 14 residues. CDR1 and CDR2 (germline): LNHNV, YYDKDF (reference sequence). The CDR3 sequence: CATSRDGTSYEQYF. For the CDR3, the DNA is TGTGCCACCAGCCGGGACGGAACTTCCTACGAGCAGTACTTC.

The chain joins TRBV20-1 to TRBJ2-1; 14 bases are shared with TRBD2. The J call could be wrong; TRBJ2-5 is a better fit for the DNA end. This CDR3 contains 17 residues. Germline-derived CDR1 and CDR2 are DFQATT and SNEGSKA (reference sequence). For the CDR3, the DNA is TGCAGTGCGGAAGGGACTAGCGGGAGTCGGGGTCAAGAGACCCAGTACTTC. Translating it yields CSAEGTSGSRGQETQYF.

This chain uses TRBV27 with TRBJ1-6, with D tentatively TRBD1 (5 bases). Germline CDR1 and CDR2: MNHEY and SMNVEV (reference sequence). This CDR3 region has 15 residues. The ends were cut back, 0 bases at V and 8 bases at J, with 11 bases in the middle. The CDR3 is CASSLSGGTDSPLHF. The CDR3 DNA reads TGTGCCAGCAGTTTATCGGGGGGGACGGATTCACCCCTCCACTTT.

Regarding this clonotype: One end of the junction varies from germline; a read error may be responsible. This sequence joins TRBV7-9 and TRBJ1-4; no clear D gene. Germline V gives CDR1 SEHNR, CDR2 FQNEAQ (reference sequence). The CDR3 is 12 residues long. CDR3 loop: CANSGGNEKLFF. DNA for the CDR3: TGTGCCAACAGCGGCGGGAATGAAAAACTGTTTTTT. Supplemented by reference TRBV7-9 and TRBJ1-4, the full variable domain reads DTGVSQNPRHKITKRGQNVTFRCDPISEHNRLYWYRQTLGQGPEFLTYFQNEAQLEKSRLLSDRFSAERPKGSFSTLEIQRTEQGDSAMYLCANSGGNEKLFFGSGTQLSVL.

This sequence joins TRBV11-2 and TRBJ2-4; D perhaps matches TRBD1 (6 bases). The CDR3 is made up of 15 amino acids. V lost 5 bases to trimming and J lost 3 bases, with 14 bases between them. Per the germline V gene, CDR1 is SGHAT and CDR2 is FQNNGV. This CDR3 reads CASSPLTGFKNIQYF. The CDR3 DNA reads TGTGCCAGCAGCCCCCTGACAGGCTTCAAAAACATTCAGTACTTC.

The chain uses TRBV6-5 and TRBJ2-5; no reliable D call. Germline V lookup: CDR1 MNHEY, CDR2 SVGAGI. Trimming left V 0 bases short and J 3 bases short, with 8 bases between. The CDR3 consists of 14 residues. The CDR3 is CASSYSGSEETQYF. The CDR3 DNA is TGTGCCAGCAGTTACTCGGGTAGTGAAGAGACCCAGTACTTC.

The V and J genes are TRBV6-5 and TRBJ1-2; 8 nucleotides line up with TRBD1. This CDR3 spans 14 amino acids. Trimming cost V 6 bases and J 11 bases; bases outside gene matches: 14. Germline lookup yields CDR1 MNHEY and CDR2 SVGAGI. The CDR3 nucleotides are TGTGCCAGCAGCCATACGTCGACAGGGGAGGATTACACCTTC. Translation gives CASSHTSTGEDYTF.

This clonotype was picked up a small number of times. The chain carries TRBV29-1 and TRBJ2-5; no definite D call. The V and J ends lost 1 base and 4 bases respectively, with 7 bases between them. CDR1 and CDR2 (germline): SQVTM, ANQGSEA. This CDR3 contains 12 residues. CDR3 loop: CSVEVGIETQYF. The CDR3 region has the DNA TGCAGCGTTGAAGTGGGAATAGAGACCCAGTACTTC. The entire variable domain, with the rest obtained from reference TRBV29-1 and TRBJ2-5, is as follows: SAVISQKPSRDICQRGTSLTIQCQVDSQVTMMFWYRQQPGQSLTLIATANQGSEATYESGFVIDKFPISRPNLTFSTLTVSNMSPEDSSIYLCSVEVGIETQYFGPGTRLLVL.

The gene calls are TRBV7-6 and TRBJ1-1; D gene ambiguous. The V end lost 4 bases, the J end lost 1 base, and 10 bases lay between the germline ends. Germline V lookup: CDR1 SGHVS, CDR2 FNYEAQ. The CDR3 spans 14 residues. CDR3 DNA sequence: TGTGCCAGCAGCTCCAGTGCTCCGAACACTGAAGCTTTCTTT. As protein: CASSSSAPNTEAFF.

This clonotype was picked up a small number of times. This chain uses TRBV5-1 with TRBJ2-1, with D unclear. V lost 0 bases, J lost 2 bases, and 12 bases lay in between. There are 16 residues in the CDR3. Germline CDR1 is SGHRS and CDR2 is YFSETQ. This chain's CDR3 is CASSLGAEHTYNEQFF. The CDR3 coding sequence is TGCGCCAGCAGCTTGGGGGCGGAGCACACCTACAATGAGCAGTTCTTC. Combining the CDR3 with reference TRBV5-1 and TRBJ2-1 gives the whole variable domain KAGVTQTPRYLIKTRGQQVTLSCSPISGHRSVSWYQQTPGQGLQFLFEYFSETQRNKGNFPGRFSGRQFSNSRSEMNVSTLELGDSALYLCASSLGAEHTYNEQFFGPGTRLTVL.